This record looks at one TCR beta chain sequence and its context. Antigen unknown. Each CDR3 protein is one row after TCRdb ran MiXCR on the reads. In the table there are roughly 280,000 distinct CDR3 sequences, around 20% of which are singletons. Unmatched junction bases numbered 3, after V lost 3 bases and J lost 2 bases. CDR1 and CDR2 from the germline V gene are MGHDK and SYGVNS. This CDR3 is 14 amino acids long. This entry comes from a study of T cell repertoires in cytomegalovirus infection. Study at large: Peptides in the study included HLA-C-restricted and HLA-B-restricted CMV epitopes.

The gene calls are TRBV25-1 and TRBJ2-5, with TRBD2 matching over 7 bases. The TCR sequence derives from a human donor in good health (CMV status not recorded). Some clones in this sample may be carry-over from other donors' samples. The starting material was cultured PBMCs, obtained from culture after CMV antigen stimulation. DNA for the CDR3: TGTGCCAGCAGTGAGGATAGCGGGCAAGAGACCCAGTACTTC. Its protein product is CASSEDSGQETQYF.